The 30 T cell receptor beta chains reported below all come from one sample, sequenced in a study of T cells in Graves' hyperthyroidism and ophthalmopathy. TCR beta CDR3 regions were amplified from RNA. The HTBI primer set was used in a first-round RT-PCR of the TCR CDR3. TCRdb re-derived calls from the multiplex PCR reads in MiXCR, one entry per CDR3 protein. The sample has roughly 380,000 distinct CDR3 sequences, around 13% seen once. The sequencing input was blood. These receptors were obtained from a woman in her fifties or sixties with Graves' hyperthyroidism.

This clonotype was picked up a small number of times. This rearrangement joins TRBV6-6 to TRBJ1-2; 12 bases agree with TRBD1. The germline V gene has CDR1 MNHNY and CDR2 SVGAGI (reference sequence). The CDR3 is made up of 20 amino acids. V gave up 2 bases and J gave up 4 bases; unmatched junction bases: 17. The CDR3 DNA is TGTGCCAGCAGTTACCCCCCGTCGGGGACAGGGGGCGCGGGTGGCTATGGCTACACCTTC. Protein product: CASSYPPSGTGGAGGYGYTF.

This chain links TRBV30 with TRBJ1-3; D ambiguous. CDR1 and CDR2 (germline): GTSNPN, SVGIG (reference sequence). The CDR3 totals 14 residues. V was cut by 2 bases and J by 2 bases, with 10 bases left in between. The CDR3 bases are TGTGCCTGGAGTCCCCGCCCCGCTGGAAACACCATATATTTT. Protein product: CAWSPRPAGNTIYF.

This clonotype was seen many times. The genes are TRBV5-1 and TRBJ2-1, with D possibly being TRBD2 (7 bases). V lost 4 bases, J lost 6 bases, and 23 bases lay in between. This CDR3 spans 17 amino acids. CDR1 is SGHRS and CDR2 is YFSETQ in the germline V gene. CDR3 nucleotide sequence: TGCGCCAGCAGCCCCTTTTCGACAGGACTAGACGGCAATGAGCAGTTCTTC. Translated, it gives CASSPFSTGLDGNEQFF.

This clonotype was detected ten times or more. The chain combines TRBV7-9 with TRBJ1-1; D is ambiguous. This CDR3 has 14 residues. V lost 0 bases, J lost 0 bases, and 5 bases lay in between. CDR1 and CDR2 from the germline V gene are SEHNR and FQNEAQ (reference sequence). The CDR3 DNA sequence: TGTGCCAGCAGCTTAGCGATCTTGAACACTGAAGCTTTCTTT. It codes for CASSLAILNTEAFF.

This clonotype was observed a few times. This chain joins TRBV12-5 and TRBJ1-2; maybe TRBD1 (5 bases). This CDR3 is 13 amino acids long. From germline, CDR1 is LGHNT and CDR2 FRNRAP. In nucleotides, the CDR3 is TGTGTTATCCCCCCGGGGCCTAACTATGGCTACACCTTC. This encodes CVIPPGPNYGYTF.

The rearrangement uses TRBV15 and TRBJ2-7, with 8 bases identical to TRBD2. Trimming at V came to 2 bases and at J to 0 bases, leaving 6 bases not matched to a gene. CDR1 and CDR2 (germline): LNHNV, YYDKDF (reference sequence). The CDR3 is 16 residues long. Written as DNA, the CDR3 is TGTGCCACCAGCAGACGTACTAGCGGTCCCTCCTACGAGCAGTACTTC. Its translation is CATSRRTSGPSYEQYF.

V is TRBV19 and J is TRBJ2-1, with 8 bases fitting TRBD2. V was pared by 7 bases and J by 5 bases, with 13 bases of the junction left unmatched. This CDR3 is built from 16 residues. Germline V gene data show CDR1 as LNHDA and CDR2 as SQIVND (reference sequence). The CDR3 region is CASTRVGLAGNNEQFF. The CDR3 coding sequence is TGTGCCAGTACCCGAGTTGGGCTAGCGGGTAACAATGAGCAGTTCTTC.

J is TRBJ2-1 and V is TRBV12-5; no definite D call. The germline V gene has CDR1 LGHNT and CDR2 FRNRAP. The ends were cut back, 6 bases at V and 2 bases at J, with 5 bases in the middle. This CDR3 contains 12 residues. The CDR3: CASGPPYNEQFF. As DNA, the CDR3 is TGTGCTAGTGGCCCTCCCTACAATGAGCAGTTCTTC.

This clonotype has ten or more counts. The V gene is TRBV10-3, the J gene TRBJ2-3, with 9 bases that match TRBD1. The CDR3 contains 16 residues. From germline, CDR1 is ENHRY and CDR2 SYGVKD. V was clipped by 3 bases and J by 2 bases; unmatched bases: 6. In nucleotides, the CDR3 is TGTGCCATCAGTGACCCGGGACAGGGATCCACAGATACGCAGTATTTT. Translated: CAISDPGQGSTDTQYF.

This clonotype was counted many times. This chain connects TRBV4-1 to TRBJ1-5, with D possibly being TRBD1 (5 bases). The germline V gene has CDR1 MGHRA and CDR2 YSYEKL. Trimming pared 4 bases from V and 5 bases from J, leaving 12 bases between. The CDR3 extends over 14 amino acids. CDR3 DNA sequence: TGCGCCAGCAGCCTGACAGTTGGCGATCAGCCCCAGCATTTT. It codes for CASSLTVGDQPQHF.

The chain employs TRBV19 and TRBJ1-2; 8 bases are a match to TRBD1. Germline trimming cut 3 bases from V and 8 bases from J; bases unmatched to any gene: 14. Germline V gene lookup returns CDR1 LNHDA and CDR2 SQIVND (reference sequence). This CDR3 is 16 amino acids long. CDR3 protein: CASSIGGRGRPGGYTF. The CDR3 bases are TGTGCCAGTAGTATCGGTGGCAGGGGGCGCCCCGGAGGCTACACCTTC.

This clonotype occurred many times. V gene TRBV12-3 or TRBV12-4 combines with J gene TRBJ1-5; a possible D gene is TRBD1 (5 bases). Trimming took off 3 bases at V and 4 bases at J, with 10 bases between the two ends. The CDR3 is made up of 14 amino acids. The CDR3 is CASSFSRANQPQHF. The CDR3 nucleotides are TGTGCCAGCAGTTTTTCCAGGGCTAATCAGCCCCAGCATTTT.

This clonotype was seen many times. Written as DNA, the CDR3 is TGTGCCAGCTCACCAACACCGACAAACACTGAAGCTTTCTTT. Amino acid sequence: CASSPTPTNTEAFF. The V and J genes are TRBV18 and TRBJ1-1; D call uncertain. The CDR3 has 14 residues. V was trimmed by 2 bases and J by 2 bases, leaving 9 bases between them. Per the germline V gene, CDR1 is KGHSH and CDR2 is LQKENI.

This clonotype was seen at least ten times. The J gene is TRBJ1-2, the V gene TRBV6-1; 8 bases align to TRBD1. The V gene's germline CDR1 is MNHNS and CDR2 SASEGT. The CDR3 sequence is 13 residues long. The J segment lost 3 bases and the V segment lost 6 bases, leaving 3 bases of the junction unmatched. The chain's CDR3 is CASSQGADYGYTF. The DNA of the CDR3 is TGTGCCAGCAGCCAGGGGGCAGACTATGGCTACACCTTC.

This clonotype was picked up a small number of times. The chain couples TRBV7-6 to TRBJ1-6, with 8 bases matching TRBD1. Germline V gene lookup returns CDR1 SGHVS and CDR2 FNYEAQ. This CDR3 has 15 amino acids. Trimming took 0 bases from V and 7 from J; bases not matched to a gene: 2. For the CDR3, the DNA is TGTGCCAGCAGCTTAGCGACAGGGGAGAATTCACCCCTCCACTTT. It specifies CASSLATGENSPLHF.

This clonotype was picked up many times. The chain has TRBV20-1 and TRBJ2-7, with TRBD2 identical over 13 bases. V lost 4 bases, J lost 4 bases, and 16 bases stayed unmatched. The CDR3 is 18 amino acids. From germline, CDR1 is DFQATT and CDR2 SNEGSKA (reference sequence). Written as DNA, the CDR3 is TGCAGTGCTACATACGGACTAGCGGGAGAGAGAAAGGGTTACGAGCAGTACTTC. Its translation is CSATYGLAGERKGYEQYF.

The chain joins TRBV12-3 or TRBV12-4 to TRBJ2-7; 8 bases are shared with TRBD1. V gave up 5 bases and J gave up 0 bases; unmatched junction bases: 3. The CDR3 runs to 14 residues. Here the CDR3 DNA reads TGTGCCAGCAGTCGACAGGGGACCTCCTACGAGCAGTACTTC. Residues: CASSRQGTSYEQYF.

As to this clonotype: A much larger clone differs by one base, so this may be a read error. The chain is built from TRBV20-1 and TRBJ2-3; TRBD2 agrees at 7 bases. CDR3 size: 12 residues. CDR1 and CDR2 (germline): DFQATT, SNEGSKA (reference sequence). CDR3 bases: TGCCGCGCGGAGGGAGGGCCGGATACGCGGTATTTT. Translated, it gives CRAEGGPDTRYF.

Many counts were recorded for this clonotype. The CDR3 protein is CASSVWLAGGTNTGELFF. The DNA for the CDR3 is TGTGCCAGCAGTGTGTGGCTAGCGGGAGGAACGAACACCGGGGAGCTGTTTTTT. The chain employs TRBV2 and TRBJ2-2; 11 nucleotides align to TRBD2. Germline CDR1 and CDR2: SNHLY and FYNNEI. The CDR3 totals 18 residues. V lost 4 bases to trimming and J lost 0 bases; unmatched junction nucleotides: 7.

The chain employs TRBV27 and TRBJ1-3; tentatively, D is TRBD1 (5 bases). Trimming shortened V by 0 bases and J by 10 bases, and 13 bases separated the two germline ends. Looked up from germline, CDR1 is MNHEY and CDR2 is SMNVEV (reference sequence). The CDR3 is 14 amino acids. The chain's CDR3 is CASSLSSAGDTIYF. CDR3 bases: TGTGCCAGCAGTTTATCGAGTGCGGGGGATACCATATATTTT.

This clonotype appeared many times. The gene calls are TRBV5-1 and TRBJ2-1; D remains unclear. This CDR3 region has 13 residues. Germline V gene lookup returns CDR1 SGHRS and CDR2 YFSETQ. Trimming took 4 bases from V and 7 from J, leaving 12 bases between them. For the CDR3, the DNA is TGCGCCAGCAGCCCCGCGGTGGGGAATGAGCAGTTCTTC. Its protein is CASSPAVGNEQFF.

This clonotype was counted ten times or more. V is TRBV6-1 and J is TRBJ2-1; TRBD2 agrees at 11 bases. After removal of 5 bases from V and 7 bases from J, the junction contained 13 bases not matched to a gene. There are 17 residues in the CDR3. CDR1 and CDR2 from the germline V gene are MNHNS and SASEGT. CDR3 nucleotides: TGTGCCAGCAGTTCGGCTAGCGGGAGGTGGTTGAGAAATGAGCAGTTCTTC. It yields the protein CASSSASGRWLRNEQFF.

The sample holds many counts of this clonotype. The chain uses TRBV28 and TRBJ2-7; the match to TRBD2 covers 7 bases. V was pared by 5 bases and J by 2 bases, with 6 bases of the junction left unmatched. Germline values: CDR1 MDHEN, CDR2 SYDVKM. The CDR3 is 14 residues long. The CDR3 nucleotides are TGTGCCAGCAGTCCTCCGGGACTACCCTACGAGCAGTACTTC. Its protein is CASSPPGLPYEQYF.

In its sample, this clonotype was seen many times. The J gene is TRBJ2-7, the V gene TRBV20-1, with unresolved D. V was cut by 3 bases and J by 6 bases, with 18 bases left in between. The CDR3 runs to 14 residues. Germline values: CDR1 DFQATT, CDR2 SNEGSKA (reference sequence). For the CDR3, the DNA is TGCAGTGCTAGGTCCCATGGCAGCGCCCCCGAGCAGTACTTC. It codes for CSARSHGSAPEQYF.

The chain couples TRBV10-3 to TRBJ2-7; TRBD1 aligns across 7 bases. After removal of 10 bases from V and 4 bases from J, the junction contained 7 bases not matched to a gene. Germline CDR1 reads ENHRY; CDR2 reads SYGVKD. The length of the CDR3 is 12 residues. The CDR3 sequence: CATRQGTYEQYF. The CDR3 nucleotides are TGTGCCACCCGACAGGGTACGTACGAGCAGTACTTC.

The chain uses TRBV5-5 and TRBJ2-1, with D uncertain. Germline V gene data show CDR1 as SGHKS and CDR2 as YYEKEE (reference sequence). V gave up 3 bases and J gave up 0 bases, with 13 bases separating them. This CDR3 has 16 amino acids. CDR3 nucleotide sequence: TGTGCCAGCAGCTACCAGTGGCAGGTCTCCTACAATGAGCAGTTCTTC. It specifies CASSYQWQVSYNEQFF.

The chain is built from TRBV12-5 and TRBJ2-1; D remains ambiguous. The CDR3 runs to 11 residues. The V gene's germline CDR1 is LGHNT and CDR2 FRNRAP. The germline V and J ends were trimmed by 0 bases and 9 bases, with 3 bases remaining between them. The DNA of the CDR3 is TGTGCTAGTGGTTTGGTTGGTGAGCAGTTCTTC. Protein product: CASGLVGEQFF.

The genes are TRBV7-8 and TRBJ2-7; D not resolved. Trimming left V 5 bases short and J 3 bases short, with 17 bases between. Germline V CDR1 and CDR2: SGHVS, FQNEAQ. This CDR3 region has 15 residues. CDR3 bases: TGTGCCAGCAGCCCCAGGACGCTTGTCCGCTACGAGCAGTACTTC. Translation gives CASSPRTLVRYEQYF.

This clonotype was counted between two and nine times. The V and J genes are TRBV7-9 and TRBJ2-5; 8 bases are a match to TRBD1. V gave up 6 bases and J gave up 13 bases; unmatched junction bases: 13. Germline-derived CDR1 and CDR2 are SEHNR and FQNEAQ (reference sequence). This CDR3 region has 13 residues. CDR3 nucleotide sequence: TGTGCCAGCAGAGCCCTGGGACAGGATCCTCGGTACTTC. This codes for CASRALGQDPRYF.

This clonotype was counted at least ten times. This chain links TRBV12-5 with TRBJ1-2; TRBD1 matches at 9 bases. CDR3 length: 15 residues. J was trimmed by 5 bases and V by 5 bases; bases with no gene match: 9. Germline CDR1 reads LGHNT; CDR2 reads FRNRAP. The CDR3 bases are TGTGCTAGTGGTAAACAGGGGGCCCGTAGGTATGGCTACACCTTC. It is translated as CASGKQGARRYGYTF.